What follows are 17 T cell receptor beta chains derived from one specimen sequenced in a study of immune cell composition in non-small cell lung cancer. Generated by immunoSEQ multiplex PCR, the TCRdb table keeps only in-frame clones and is missing some. The sample has under 2,500 clones, 75% to 85% seen once; the top ten hold around an eighth. Sequencing input: lung tumor tissue. These receptors were taken from a human donor with non-small cell lung cancer.

With regard to this clone: At one of its ends the junction is not consistent with the germline gene, which may arise from a read error. The rearrangement links TRBV5-8 to TRBJ2-3; D is possibly TRBD2 (7 bases). Germline V gives CDR1 SGHTS, CDR2 YDEGEE. This CDR3 region has 11 residues. CDR3 sequence: CASSFRLGGDF. DNA for the CDR3: TGTGCCAGCAGCTTCAGGCTAGGGGGGGATTTT.

Regarding this clone: One junction end does not reproduce the germline sequence, and a read error may be involved. The V and J genes are TRBV2 and TRBJ2-1; weak D call: TRBD2 (6 bases). Germline V gene lookup returns CDR1 SNHLY and CDR2 FYNNEI. The CDR3 loop spans 12 amino acids. The CDR3 region is CASSETEPRRVF. CDR3 nucleotides: TGTGCCAGCAGTGAAACGGAACCGAGGAGGGTCTTC.

The CDR3 loop is CASSLKGLGGYYGYTF. The CDR3 bases are TGTGCCAGCAGCTTAAAAGGTCTGGGGGGTTACTATGGCTACACCTTC. The chain couples TRBV11-1 to TRBJ1-2; tentatively, D is TRBD1 (5 bases). Trimming cost V 2 bases and J 3 bases, with 16 bases left between them. Germline V gene data show CDR1 as SGHAT and CDR2 as FQDESV (reference sequence). The CDR3 has 16 amino acids.

The count of this clone is one. The chain joins TRBV4-1 to TRBJ1-5; 7 bases are shared with TRBD1. The CDR3 length is 13 residues. Unmatched junction bases numbered 4, after V lost 2 bases and J lost 9 bases. From germline, CDR1 is MGHRA and CDR2 YSYEKL. The CDR3 DNA follows: TGCGCCAGCAGCCAATCAGGGGGAACGCCCCAGCATTTT. Protein: CASSQSGGTPQHF.

This clone was seen a few times. The CDR3 coding sequence is TGCGCCAGCAGCTTGGCCCAGGGGGTTGACACTGAAGCTTTCTTT. Protein product: CASSLAQGVDTEAFF. The gene calls are TRBV5-1 and TRBJ1-1, with 7 bases identical to TRBD1. This CDR3 has 15 residues. Germline-derived CDR1 and CDR2 are SGHRS and YFSETQ. Trimming took 0 bases from V and 3 from J; bases not matched to a gene: 5.

This sequence joins TRBV7-9 and TRBJ2-5; D is possibly TRBD2 (7 bases). Germline assignment: CDR1 SEHNR and CDR2 FQNEAQ (reference sequence). Trimming removed 5 bases from V and 5 bases from J, with 15 bases in between. The CDR3 spans 14 residues. The CDR3 nucleotides read TGTGCCAGCAGCCAATGGGGGGGCGGGGAGACCCAGTACTTC. Translated: CASSQWGGGETQYF.

The J gene is TRBJ2-5, the V gene TRBV10-3, with 12 bases matching TRBD2. The end of the DNA fits TRBJ2-7 better, so the J call may be wrong. There are 16 residues in the CDR3. From germline, CDR1 is ENHRY and CDR2 SYGVKD. This CDR3 reads CAISGRGTSGPNEQYF. The CDR3 DNA follows: TGTGCCATCAGTGGACGGGGGACTAGCGGGCCAAACGAGCAGTACTTC.

The genes are TRBV5-6 and TRBJ2-3; tentatively, D is TRBD1 (5 bases). This CDR3 is built from 15 residues. V was clipped by 0 bases and J by 0 bases, with 8 bases between them. Per germline, CDR1 SGHDT and CDR2 YYEEEE. In DNA, the CDR3 is TGTGCCAGCAGCTTGGCGACAGTCAGCACAGATACGCAGTATTTT. This translates into CASSLATVSTDTQYF.

The chain carries TRBV5-1 and TRBJ2-4; 10 bases map to TRBD1. V lost 5 bases and J lost 8; bases outside the gene matches: 16. Germline CDR1 and CDR2: SGHRS and YFSETQ. The CDR3 totals 17 residues. CDR3 DNA: TGCGCCAGCAGTACCGGGACAGGGGCCAGGGGGTTGGACATTCAGTACTTC. It translates to CASSTGTGARGLDIQYF.

Only a few counts were recorded for this clone. The J gene is TRBJ1-2, the V gene TRBV5-5; D possibly corresponds to TRBD1 (6 bases). Trimming left V 0 bases short and J 7 bases short, with 13 bases between. The CDR3 length is 14 residues. Looked up from germline, CDR1 is SGHKS and CDR2 is YYEKEE (reference sequence). In DNA form, the CDR3 reads TGTGCCAGCAGCTTGGGGACAGCCTCGGGTGGCTACACCTTC. The encoded protein is CASSLGTASGGYTF.

The chain combines TRBV5-1 with TRBJ1-3; D uncertain. Germline CDR1 reads SGHRS; CDR2 reads YFSETQ. The germline V and J ends were trimmed by 2 bases and 4 bases, with 10 bases remaining between them. The CDR3 contains 14 residues. The CDR3 sequence is CASSFEAPGNTIYF. The CDR3 bases are TGCGCCAGCAGCTTCGAAGCCCCGGGAAACACCATATATTTT.

This sequence joins TRBV7-2 and TRBJ1-1, with D possibly being TRBD1 (5 bases). The CDR3 consists of 17 residues. The V end lost 1 base, the J end lost 1 base, and 16 bases lay between the germline ends. The germline CDR1 and CDR2 sequences are SGHTA and FQGNSA. CDR3 DNA: TGTGCCAGCAGCTTAGTCCCTTTGACCGGGGGGAACACTGAAGCTTTCTTT. It translates to CASSLVPLTGGNTEAFF.

V and J are TRBV11-2 and TRBJ2-1; maybe TRBD2 (5 bases). The CDR3 contains 13 residues. The germline V gene has CDR1 SGHAT and CDR2 FQNNGV. The ends were cut back, 1 base at V and 5 bases at J, with 6 bases in the middle. CDR3: CASSLGGDNEQFF. In DNA, the CDR3 is TGTGCCAGCAGCTTAGGGGGAGACAATGAGCAGTTCTTC.

The chain uses TRBV5-1 and TRBJ2-1; D is possibly TRBD2 (7 bases). The CDR3 runs 16 residues. Germline V gene lookup returns CDR1 SGHRS and CDR2 YFSETQ. Trimming removed 1 base from V and 5 bases from J, with 16 bases in between. The CDR3 nucleotides read TGCGCCAGCAGCTTGAGGGCAGGGGAGGGGCACAATGAGCAGTTCTTC. It specifies CASSLRAGEGHNEQFF.

The chain carries TRBV25-1 and TRBJ2-3, with TRBD2 matching 10 bases. Germline CDR1 and CDR2: MGHDK and SYGVNS. The CDR3 consists of 14 residues. J gave up 2 bases and V 5 bases, and 1 base lay outside the gene matches. As DNA, the CDR3 is TGTGCCAGCAGTCTAGCGGGGGCCACAGATACGCAGTATTTT. As protein: CASSLAGATDTQYF.

The gene calls are TRBV28 and TRBJ1-2; maybe TRBD1 (5 bases). V lost 8 bases and J 2 bases, leaving 12 bases between the germline ends. Per germline, CDR1 MDHEN and CDR2 SYDVKM. The CDR3 sequence is 13 residues long. CDR3 coding DNA: TGTGCCAGCCTCGCGGGGGGGAACTATGGCTACACCTTC. Translated: CASLAGGNYGYTF.

The chain recombines TRBV6-5 with TRBJ2-7, with TRBD2 as a possible D gene (6 bases). The CDR3 has 14 residues. V was trimmed by 6 bases and J by 0 bases, leaving 12 bases between them. CDR1 MNHEY and CDR2 SVGAGI come from the germline V gene. In DNA, the CDR3 is TGTGCCAGCAGACCTATGACTAGCTCCTACGAGCAGTACTTC. It yields the protein CASRPMTSSYEQYF.